This note documents a single T cell receptor beta chain sequence. The sample comes from a study of blood T cell repertoires in COVID-19. In terms of age and location, participants ranged from roughly 18 to 89 years and lived in under 30 US areas. TCRdb keeps only in-frame clones here, not all; method: immunoSEQ multiplex PCR. In the table there are 300,000 to 500,000 clones, nearly 90% of which are singletons. The CDR3 length is 14 residues. The germline V gene encodes CDR1 LNHDA and CDR2 SQIVND (reference sequence). V was pared by 6 bases and J by 7 bases, with 16 bases between. The chain couples TRBV19 to TRBJ1-5; D gene ambiguous. The source of this sequence is a woman in her 40s with acute COVID-19. Sequenced sample: PBMCs or T cells enriched from blood (not recorded which). CDR3 in DNA: TGTGCCAGTAGCCTACTCGGCGGCGGGCAGCCCCAGCATTTT. This gives the protein CASSLLGGGQPQHF.